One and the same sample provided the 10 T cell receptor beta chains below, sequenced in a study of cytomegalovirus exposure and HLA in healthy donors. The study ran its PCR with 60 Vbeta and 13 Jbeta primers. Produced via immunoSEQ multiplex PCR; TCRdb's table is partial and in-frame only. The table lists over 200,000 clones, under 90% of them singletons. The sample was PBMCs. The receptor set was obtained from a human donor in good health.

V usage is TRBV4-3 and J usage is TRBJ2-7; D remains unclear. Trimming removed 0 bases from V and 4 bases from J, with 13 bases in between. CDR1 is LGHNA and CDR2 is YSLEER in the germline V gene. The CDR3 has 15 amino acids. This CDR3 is CASSQDVVVAYEQYF. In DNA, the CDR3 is TGCGCCAGCAGCCAAGATGTGGTTGTTGCGTACGAGCAGTACTTC.

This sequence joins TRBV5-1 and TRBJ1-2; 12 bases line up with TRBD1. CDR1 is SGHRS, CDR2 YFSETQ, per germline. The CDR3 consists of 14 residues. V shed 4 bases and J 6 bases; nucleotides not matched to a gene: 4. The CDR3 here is CASSPGTGGHGYTF. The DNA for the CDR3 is TGCGCCAGCAGCCCAGGGACAGGGGGCCATGGCTACACCTTC.

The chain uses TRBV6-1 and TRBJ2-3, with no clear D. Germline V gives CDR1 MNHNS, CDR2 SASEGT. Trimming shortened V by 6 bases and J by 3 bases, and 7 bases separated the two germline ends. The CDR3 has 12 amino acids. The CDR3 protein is CASRPRTDTQYF. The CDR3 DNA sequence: TGTGCCAGCAGGCCTAGAACAGATACGCAGTATTTT.

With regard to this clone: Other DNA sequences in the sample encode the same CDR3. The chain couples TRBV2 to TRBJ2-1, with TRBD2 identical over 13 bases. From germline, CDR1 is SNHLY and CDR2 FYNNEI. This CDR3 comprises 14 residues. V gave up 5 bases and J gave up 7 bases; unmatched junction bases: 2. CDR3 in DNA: TGTGCCAGCAGTCCGGGACTAGCGGGGAATGAGCAGTTCTTC. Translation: CASSPGLAGNEQFF.

The CDR3 protein is CATSRDKQGNQPQHF. CDR3 DNA sequence: TGTGCCACCAGCAGAGATAAACAGGGGAATCAGCCCCAGCATTTT. The chain joins TRBV15 to TRBJ1-5; 7 bases agree with TRBD1. There are 15 residues in the CDR3. CDR1 and CDR2 (germline): LNHNV, YYDKDF (reference sequence). With V trimmed by 0 bases and J by 4 bases, 3 bases remained unmatched.

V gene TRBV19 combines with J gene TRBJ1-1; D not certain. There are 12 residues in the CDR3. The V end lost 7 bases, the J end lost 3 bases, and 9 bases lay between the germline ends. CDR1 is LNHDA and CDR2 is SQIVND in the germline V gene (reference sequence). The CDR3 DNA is TGTGCCAGTACAGACACCTACACTGAAGCTTTCTTT. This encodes CASTDTYTEAFF.

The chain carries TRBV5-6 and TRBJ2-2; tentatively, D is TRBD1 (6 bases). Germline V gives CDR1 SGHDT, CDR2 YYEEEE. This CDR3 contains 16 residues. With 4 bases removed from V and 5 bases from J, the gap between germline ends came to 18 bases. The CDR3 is CASSVPGHLGTGELFF. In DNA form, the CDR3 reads TGTGCCAGCAGCGTTCCGGGACACCTGGGGACCGGGGAGCTGTTTTTT.

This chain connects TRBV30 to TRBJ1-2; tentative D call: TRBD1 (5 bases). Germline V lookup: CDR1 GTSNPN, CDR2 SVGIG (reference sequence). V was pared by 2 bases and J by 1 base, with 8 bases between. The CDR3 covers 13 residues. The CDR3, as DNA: TGTGCCTGGAGTTTCGGGGGTAACTATGGCTACACCTTC. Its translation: CAWSFGGNYGYTF.

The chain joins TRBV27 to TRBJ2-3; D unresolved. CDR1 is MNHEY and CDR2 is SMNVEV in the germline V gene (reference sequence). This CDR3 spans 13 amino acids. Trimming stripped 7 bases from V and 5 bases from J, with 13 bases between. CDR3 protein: CASTSASVDTQYF. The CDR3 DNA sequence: TGTGCCAGCACCTCCGCGTCTGTAGATACGCAGTATTTT.

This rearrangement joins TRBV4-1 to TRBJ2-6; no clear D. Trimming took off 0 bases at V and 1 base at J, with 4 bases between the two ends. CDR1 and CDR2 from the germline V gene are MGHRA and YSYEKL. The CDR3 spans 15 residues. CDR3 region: CASSQELSGANVLTF. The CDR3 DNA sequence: TGCGCCAGCAGCCAAGAACTTTCTGGGGCCAACGTCCTGACTTTC.